These T cell receptor beta chains were read from a single sample in a study of blood T cell repertoires in COVID-19. The data were produced by immunoSEQ multiplex PCR, yet TCRdb's version contains in-frame clones alone and is incomplete. Of tens of thousands of clones listed, 87% are singletons. Material: peripheral blood. These receptors came from a woman aged 55 to 70 with COVID-19, enrolled during active disease. The conserved cysteine and the conserved F or W are not part of the CDR3 here. Clone size is shown for a subset of rows, as once, few, many or a class of expanded clone.

>TRBJ2-3|-|TRBV5-4|11
ASSLIRGDTQY
>TRBJ1-1|-|TRBV5-1|13
ASSLVQGRNTEAF
>TRBJ2-1|few|TRBV24-1|14
ATSDPGTATYNEQF
>TRBJ1-2|-|TRBV28|12
ASSLFGRNYGYT
>TRBJ2-7|few|TRBV12-3/TRBV12-4|9
ASSSGGEQY
>TRBJ1-1|few|TRBV15|13
ATSRVRGGNTEAF
>TRBJ2-5|-|TRBV5-4|15
ASSLGTSGRAVETQY
>TRBJ2-1|-|TRBV5-1|14
ASSRLAGGNHNEQF
>TRBJ2-3|few|TRBV6-4|11
ASSVGSADTQY
>TRBJ2-5|-|TRBV28|12
ASSLAWSQETQY
>TRBJ2-1|once|TRBV7-7|11
ASSLDRGDEQF
>TRBJ1-5|many|TRBV2|10
ARGQGSQPQH
>TRBJ2-7|-|TRBV5-6|12
ASSLDRVSYEQY